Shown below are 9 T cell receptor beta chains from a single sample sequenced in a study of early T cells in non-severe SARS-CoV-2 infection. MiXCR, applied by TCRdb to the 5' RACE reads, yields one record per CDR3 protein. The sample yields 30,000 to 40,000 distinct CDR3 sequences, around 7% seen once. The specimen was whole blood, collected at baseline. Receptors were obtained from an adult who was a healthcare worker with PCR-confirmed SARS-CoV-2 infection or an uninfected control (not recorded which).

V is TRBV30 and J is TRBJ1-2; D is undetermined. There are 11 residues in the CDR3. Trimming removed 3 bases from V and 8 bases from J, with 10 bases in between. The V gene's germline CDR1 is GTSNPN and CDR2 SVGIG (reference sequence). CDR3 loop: CAWSPAGGYTF. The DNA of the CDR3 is TGTGCCTGGAGCCCTGCCGGGGGCTACACCTTC. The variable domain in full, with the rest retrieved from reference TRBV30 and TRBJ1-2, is SQTIHQWPATLVQPVGSPLSLECTVEGTSNPNLYWYRQAAGRGLQLLFYSVGIGQISSEVPQNLSASRPQDRQFILSSKKLLLSDSGFYLCAWSPAGGYTFGSGTRLTVV.

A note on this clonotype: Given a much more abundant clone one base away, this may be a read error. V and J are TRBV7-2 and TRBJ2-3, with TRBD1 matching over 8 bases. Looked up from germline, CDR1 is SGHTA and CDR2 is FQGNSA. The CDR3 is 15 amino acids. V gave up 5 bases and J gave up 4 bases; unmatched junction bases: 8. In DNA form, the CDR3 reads TGTACCAGCAGCCCGGACAGGGTGTTGGCAGATACGCAGTATTTT. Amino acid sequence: CTSSPDRVLADTQYF.

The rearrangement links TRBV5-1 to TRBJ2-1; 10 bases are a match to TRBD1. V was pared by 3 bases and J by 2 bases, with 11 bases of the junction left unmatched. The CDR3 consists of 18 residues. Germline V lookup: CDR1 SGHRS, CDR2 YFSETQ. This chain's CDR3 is CASSSTYTGQGTYNEQFF. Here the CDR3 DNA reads TGCGCCAGCAGCTCCACCTATACGGGACAGGGGACCTACAATGAGCAGTTCTTC.

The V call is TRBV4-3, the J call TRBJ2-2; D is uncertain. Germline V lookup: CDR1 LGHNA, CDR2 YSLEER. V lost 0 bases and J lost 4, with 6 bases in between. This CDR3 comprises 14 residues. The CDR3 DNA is TGCGCCAGCAGCCAAGAGCAAGGCACCGGGGAGCTGTTTTTT. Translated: CASSQEQGTGELFF.

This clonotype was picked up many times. The CDR3 bases are TGCAGTGCTAGTGCCTATACGGGACTAGGTATCCGTGAGCAGTTCTTC. This gives the protein CSASAYTGLGIREQFF. The rearrangement joins TRBV20-1 to TRBJ2-1; 8 bases match TRBD2. This CDR3 has 16 amino acids. Germline V lookup: CDR1 DFQATT, CDR2 SNEGSKA (reference sequence). The ends lost 3 bases at V and 9 bases at J; junction bases unmatched: 16.

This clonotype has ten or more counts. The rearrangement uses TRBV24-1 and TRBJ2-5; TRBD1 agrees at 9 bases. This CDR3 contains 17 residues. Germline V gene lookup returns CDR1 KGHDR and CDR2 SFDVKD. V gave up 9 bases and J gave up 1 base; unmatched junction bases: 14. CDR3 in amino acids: CATGGQGLPGAQETQYF. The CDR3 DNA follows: TGTGCCACCGGGGGACAGGGCCTTCCTGGGGCCCAAGAGACCCAGTACTTC.

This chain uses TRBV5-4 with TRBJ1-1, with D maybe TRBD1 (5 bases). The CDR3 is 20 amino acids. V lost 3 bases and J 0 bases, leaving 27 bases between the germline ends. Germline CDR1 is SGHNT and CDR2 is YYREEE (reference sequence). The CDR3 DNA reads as TGTGCCAGCAGCTCCCGTCAGGACCCGGGACCGGTTTTCATGAACACTGAAGCTTTCTTT. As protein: CASSSRQDPGPVFMNTEAFF. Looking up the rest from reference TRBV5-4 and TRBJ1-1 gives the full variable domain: ETGVTQSPTHLIKTRGQQVTLRCSSQSGHNTVSWYQQALGQGPQFIFQYYREEENGRGNFPPRFSGLQFPNYSSELNVNALELDDSALYLCASSSRQDPGPVFMNTEAFFGQGTRLTVV.

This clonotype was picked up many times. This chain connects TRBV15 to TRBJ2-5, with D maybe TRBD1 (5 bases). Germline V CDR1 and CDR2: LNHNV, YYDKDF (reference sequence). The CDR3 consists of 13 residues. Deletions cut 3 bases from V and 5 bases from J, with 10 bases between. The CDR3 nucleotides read TGTGCCACCAGCAGCCAGGGCTACGAGACCCAGTACTTC. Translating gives CATSSQGYETQYF.

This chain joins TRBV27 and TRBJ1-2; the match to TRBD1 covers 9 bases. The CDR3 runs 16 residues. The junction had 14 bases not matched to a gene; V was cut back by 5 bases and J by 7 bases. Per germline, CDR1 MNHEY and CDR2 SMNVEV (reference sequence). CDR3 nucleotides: TGTGCCAGCAGTAAACAGGCCGGGACAGGGTTCCGTGGCTACACCTTC. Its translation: CASSKQAGTGFRGYTF.